This T cell receptor beta chain was sequenced in a study of prognosis after radiotherapy for stage I lung cancer. Notes on the study in general: Reportedly, the usage of TRBV and TRBJ genes was not the same in patients with and without metastases. It was in patients who developed distant metastases that Shannon entropy after stereotactic body radiation therapy was lower. Compared with a median of about 10,000 beforehand, unique TCR clone counts dropped to around 7,000 after stereotactic body radiation therapy.

The TCR beta CDR3 region was amplified from genomic DNA, with two rounds of multiplex PCR being used for the amplification. The first round of PCR was done with primers that matched each TRBV and TRBJ gene. TCRdb re-analysed the multiplex PCR reads in MiXCR, keeping a single row per CDR3 protein. Of 30,000 or so distinct CDR3 sequences in the sample, 32% are singletons; the top ten hold around 30%. Trimming left V 8 bases short and J 3 bases short, with 15 bases between. The CDR3 contains 14 residues. Germline V gene sequence: CDR1 LNHDA, CDR2 SQIVND (reference sequence). This clonotype was counted many times. Its target is not known.

The TCR was taken from a donor aged 50 or older with non-small cell lung cancer. The chain is built from TRBV19 and TRBJ2-3; unclear D gene. This sample comprised PBMCs, obtained before or after stereotactic body radiation therapy (not recorded which). The CDR3 sequence: CASGPMGGTDTQYF. CDR3 nucleotides: TGTGCCAGTGGCCCTATGGGCGGTACAGATACGCAGTATTTT.